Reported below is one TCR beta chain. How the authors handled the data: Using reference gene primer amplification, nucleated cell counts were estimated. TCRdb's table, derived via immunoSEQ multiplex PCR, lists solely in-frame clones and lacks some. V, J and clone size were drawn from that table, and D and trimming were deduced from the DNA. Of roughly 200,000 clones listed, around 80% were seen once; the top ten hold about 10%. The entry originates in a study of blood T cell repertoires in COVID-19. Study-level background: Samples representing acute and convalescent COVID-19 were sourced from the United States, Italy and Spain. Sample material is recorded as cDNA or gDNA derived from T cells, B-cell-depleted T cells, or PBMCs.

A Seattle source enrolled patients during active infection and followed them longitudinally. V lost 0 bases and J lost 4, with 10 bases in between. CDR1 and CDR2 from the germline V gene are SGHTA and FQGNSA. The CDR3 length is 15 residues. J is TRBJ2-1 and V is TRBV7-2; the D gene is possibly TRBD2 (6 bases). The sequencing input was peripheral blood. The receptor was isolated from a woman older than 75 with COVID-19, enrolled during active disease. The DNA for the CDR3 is TGTGCCAGCAGCTTAGCGCGGGGACTTTACAATGAGCAGTTCTTC. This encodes CASSLARGLYNEQFF. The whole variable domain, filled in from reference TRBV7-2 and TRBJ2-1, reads GAGVSQSPSNKVTEKGKDVELRCDPISGHTALYWYRQSLGQGLEFLIYFQGNSAPDKSGLPSDRFSAERTGGSVSTLTIQRTQQEDSAVYLCASSLARGLYNEQFFGPGTRLTVL.